Listed below are T cell receptor beta chains from one sample, sequenced in a study of cytomegalovirus exposure and HLA in healthy donors. This table comes from immunoSEQ multiplex PCR, and its TCRdb copy is limited to in-frame clones, with some not included. Among some 250,000 clones listed, roughly 80% were seen once. Sequencing input: PBMCs. These receptors came from a woman aged 40-49 years in good health and CMV-seropositive. Both conserved end residues are part of each CDR3. D genes are given only for firm matches. Clone size is shown for a subset of rows, as once, few, many or a class of expanded clone.

j_call,v_call,clone_size,d_call,cdr3_nt,cdr3_aa
TRBJ1-2,TRBV4-2,.,.,TGTGCCAGCAGCCAAGAAATCAGCAGGCTGAACTATGGCTACACCTTC,CASSQEISRLNYGYTF
TRBJ1-2,TRBV4-3,.,.,TGCGCCAGCAGCCCGATAGGAAGTGCAGGGTTCTATGGCTACACCTTC,CASSPIGSAGFYGYTF
TRBJ2-5,TRBV30,few,TRBD1,TGTGCCTGGGGGACAGGGATTAGGGAGACCCAGTACTTC,CAWGTGIRETQYF
TRBJ2-7,TRBV6-4,.,TRBD2,TGTGCCAGCAGTGACTCAGTTGCTAGCGGGAGGGCGTGTAGAAGTTCAGTAGGGCTCTACGAGCAGTACTTC,CASSDSVASGRACRSSVGLYEQYF
TRBJ2-3,TRBV11-3,.,.,TGTGCCAGCAGCCCAAGCGGAGATACGCAGTATTTT,CASSPSGDTQYF
TRBJ2-7,TRBV27,.,TRBD1,TGTGCCAGCAGCCCGGGACAGGCCTACGAGCAGTACTTC,CASSPGQAYEQYF
TRBJ2-3,TRBV2,.,.,TGTGCCAGCAGTGTTGGCCCGGGAGATACGCAGTATTTT,CASSVGPGDTQYF
TRBJ2-7,TRBV9,.,TRBD2,TGTGCCAGCAGCCCCCGAGCGGGAGAGGGGCGCGAGCAGTACTTC,CASSPRAGEGREQYF
TRBJ2-7,TRBV30,.,.,TGTGCCTGGAGCCGGGACAACTACGAGCAGTACTTC,CAWSRDNYEQYF
TRBJ2-7,TRBV7-3,.,TRBD2,TGTGCCAGCAGCTTAACGGGCGGCGGGAGGGCCTACGAGCAGTACTTC,CASSLTGGGRAYEQYF
TRBJ1-2,TRBV6-1,.,TRBD1,TGTGCCAGCAGTCTTGACAGGGTATCTGGCTACACCTTC,CASSLDRVSGYTF
TRBJ2-5,TRBV5-1,.,TRBD2,TGCGCCAGCAGCTCCAAGCCTAATGGACTAGCGGGAGGAGGGGAGACCCAGTACTTC,CASSSKPNGLAGGGETQYF
TRBJ2-1,TRBV7-9,.,TRBD1,TGTGCCAGCAGCTTAGAGACAGGGATTAAGTCCTACAATGAGCAGTTCTTC,CASSLETGIKSYNEQFF
TRBJ2-4,TRBV7-2,.,TRBD1,TGTGCCAGCAGCTTATCCGGGACAGGAGGAAACATTCAGTACTTC,CASSLSGTGGNIQYF
TRBJ1-3,TRBV29-1,.,.,TGCAGCGTCGAGGCAGGGGTAGCTGGAAACACCATATATTTT,CSVEAGVAGNTIYF
TRBJ1-1,TRBV27,.,TRBD1,TGTGCCAGCAGTGAATCGCCGGGACAGGGATACACTGAAGCTTTCTTT,CASSESPGQGYTEAFF
TRBJ2-7,TRBV10-3,.,TRBD1,TGTGCCATCAGGTCCGGGACAGGTGACTACGAGCAGTACTTC,CAIRSGTGDYEQYF
TRBJ1-1,TRBV7-6,.,TRBD1,TGTGCCAGCAGCGTCGACAGGGCGGTGACTGAAGCTTTCTTT,CASSVDRAVTEAFF
TRBJ2-3,TRBV4-1,.,TRBD2,TGCGCCAGCAGCCAGTCCGGGACTAGCAGCACAGATACGCAGTATTTT,CASSQSGTSSTDTQYF
TRBJ2-3,TRBV29-1,.,TRBD1,TGCAGCAACGGACAGGATGGCACAGATACGCAGTATTTT,CSNGQDGTDTQYF
TRBJ2-7,TRBV27,.,.,TGTGCCAGCAGTTTATTGGGGAAAGGGGTTGGTGGGCAGTACTTC,CASSLLGKGVGGQYF
TRBJ2-5,TRBV18,few,.,TGTGCCAGCTCACCGGCCCCCCAAGAGACCCAGTACTTC,CASSPAPQETQYF
TRBJ1-1,TRBV6-5,.,.,TGTGCCAGCATAGGCGGGGGCAATGAAGCTTTCTTT,CASIGGGNEAFF
TRBJ1-5,TRBV19,.,.,TGTGCCAGTAGTATTTTGCCCCAGGGGAGCAATCAGCCCCAGCATTTT,CASSILPQGSNQPQHF
TRBJ2-7,TRBV9,.,TRBD1,TGTGCCAGCAGCGCACCGGGACAGGGGGGCGAGCAGTACTTC,CASSAPGQGGEQYF
TRBJ1-5,TRBV5-4,.,.,TGTGCCAGCAGCTTGGGAGGGCAGACTAGCAATCAGCCCCAGCATTTT,CASSLGGQTSNQPQHF
TRBJ2-1,TRBV9,.,.,TGTGCCAGCAGCGTGGAGGACAATGAGCAGTTCTTC,CASSVEDNEQFF
TRBJ1-2,TRBV28,few,TRBD1,TGTGCCAGCACCCGGACAGGGGGCAGGAATGGCTACACCTTC,CASTRTGGRNGYTF
TRBJ2-1,TRBV6-1,.,TRBD2,TGTGCCAGCACCTCGGGACTAGCGGGAGACAATGAGCAGTTCTTC,CASTSGLAGDNEQFF
TRBJ2-7,TRBV7-2,.,.,TGTGCCAGCAGCTTAGAGAGCACAGCCTCCTACGAGCAGTACTTC,CASSLESTASYEQYF
TRBJ2-7,TRBV7-6,.,.,TGTGCCAGCAGCTACACGGGACTTACCTACGAGCAGTACTTC,CASSYTGLTYEQYF